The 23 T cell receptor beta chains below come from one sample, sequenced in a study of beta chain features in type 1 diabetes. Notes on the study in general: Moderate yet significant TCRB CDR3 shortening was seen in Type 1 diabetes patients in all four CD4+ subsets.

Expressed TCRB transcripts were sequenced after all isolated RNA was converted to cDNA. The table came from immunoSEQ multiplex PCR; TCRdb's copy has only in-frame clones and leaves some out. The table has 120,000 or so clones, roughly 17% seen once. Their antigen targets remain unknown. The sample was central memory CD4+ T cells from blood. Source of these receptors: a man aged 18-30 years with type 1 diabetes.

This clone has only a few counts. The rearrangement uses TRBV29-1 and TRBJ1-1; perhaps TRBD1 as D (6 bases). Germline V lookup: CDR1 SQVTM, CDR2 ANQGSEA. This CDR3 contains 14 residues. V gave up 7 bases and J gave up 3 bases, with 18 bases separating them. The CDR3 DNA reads TGCAGCGCAGGGGACACCCGTGGGGACACTGAAGCTTTCTTT. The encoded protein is CSAGDTRGDTEAFF. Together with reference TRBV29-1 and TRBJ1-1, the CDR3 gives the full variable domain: SAVISQKPSRDICQRGTSLTIQCQVDSQVTMMFWYRQQPGQSLTLIATANQGSEATYESGFVIDKFPISRPNLTFSTLTVSNMSPEDSSIYLCSAGDTRGDTEAFFGQGTRLTVV.

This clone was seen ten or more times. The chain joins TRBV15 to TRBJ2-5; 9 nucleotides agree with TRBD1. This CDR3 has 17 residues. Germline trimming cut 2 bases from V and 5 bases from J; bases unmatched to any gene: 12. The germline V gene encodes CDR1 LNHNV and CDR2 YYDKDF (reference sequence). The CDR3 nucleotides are TGTGCCACCAGCAGAAGACCGGGACAGGGATTCCGGGAGACCCAGTACTTC. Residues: CATSRRPGQGFRETQYF.

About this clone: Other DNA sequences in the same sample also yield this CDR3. Here the CDR3 DNA reads TGCAGCGTTGGGGAAGGATATAATTCACCCCTCCACTTT. It translates to CSVGEGYNSPLHF. The chain combines TRBV29-1 with TRBJ1-6; D unclear. V shed 4 bases and J shed 4 bases, with 8 bases lying between them. Germline V CDR1 and CDR2: SQVTM, ANQGSEA. CDR3 length: 13 amino acids.

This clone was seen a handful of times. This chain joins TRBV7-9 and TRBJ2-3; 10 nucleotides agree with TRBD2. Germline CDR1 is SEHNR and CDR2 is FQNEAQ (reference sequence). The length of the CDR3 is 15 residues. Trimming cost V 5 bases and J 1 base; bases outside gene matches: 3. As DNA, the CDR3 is TGTGCCAGCAGCAAGGGGACTAGCGGCACAGATACGCAGTATTTT. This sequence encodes CASSKGTSGTDTQYF.

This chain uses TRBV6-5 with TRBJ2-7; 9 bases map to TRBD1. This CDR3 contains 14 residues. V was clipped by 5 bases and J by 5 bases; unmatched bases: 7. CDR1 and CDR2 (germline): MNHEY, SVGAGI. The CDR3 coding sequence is TGTGCCAGCAGTAATACGGGGACAGGGCACGAGCAGTACTTC. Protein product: CASSNTGTGHEQYF.

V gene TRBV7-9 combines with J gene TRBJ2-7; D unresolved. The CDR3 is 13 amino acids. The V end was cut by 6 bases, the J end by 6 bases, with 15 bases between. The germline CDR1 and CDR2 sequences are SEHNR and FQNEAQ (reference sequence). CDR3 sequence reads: CASSSSFHREQYF. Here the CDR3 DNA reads TGTGCCAGCAGTTCATCCTTCCACCGCGAGCAGTACTTC.

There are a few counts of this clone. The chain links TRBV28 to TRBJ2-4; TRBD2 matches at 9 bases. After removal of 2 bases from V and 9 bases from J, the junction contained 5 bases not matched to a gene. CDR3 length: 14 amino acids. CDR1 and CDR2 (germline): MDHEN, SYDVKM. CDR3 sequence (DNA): TGTGCCAGCAGTTTAAGTAGCGGGGGAAGCATTCAGTACTTC. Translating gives CASSLSSGGSIQYF.

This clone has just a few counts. The chain's CDR3 is CASSPTGGTDTQYF. CDR3 in DNA: TGTGCCAGCAGCCCGACAGGGGGCACAGATACGCAGTATTTT. The chain has TRBV5-4 and TRBJ2-3; 8 bases map to TRBD1. The length of the CDR3 is 14 residues. Germline V gene sequence: CDR1 SGHNT, CDR2 YYREEE (reference sequence). V lost 4 bases to trimming and J lost 1 base; unmatched junction nucleotides: 2.

The CDR3 DNA reads as TGTGCCAGCAGTTTACTAGCGATAAGCGCCAAAAACATTCAGTACTTC. It is translated as CASSLLAISAKNIQYF. This rearrangement joins TRBV28 to TRBJ2-4, with D perhaps TRBD2 (6 bases). CDR1 and CDR2 from the germline V gene are MDHEN and SYDVKM. There are 16 residues in the CDR3. V was clipped by 2 bases and J by 1 base, with 12 bases between them.

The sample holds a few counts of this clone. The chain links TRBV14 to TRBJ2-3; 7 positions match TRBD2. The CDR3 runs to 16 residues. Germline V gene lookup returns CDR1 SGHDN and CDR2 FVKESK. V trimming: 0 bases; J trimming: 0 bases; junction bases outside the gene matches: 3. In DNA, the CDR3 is TGTGCCAGCAGCCAAGATACTAGCGCTAGCACAGATACGCAGTATTTT. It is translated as CASSQDTSASTDTQYF.

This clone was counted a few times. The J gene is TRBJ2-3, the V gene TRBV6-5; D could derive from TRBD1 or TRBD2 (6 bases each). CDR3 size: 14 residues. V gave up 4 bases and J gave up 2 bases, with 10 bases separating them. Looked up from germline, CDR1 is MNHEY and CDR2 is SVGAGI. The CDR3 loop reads CASSSRGDTDTQYF. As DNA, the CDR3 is TGTGCCAGCAGTTCAAGGGGGGACACAGATACGCAGTATTTT.

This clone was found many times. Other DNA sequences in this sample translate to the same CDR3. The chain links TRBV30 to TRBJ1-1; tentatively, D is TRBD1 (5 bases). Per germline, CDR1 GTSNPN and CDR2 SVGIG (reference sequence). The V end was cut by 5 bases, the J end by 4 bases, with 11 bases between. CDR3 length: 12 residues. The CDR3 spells CAWGGYTTEAFF. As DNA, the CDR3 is TGTGCCTGGGGGGGATATACCACTGAAGCTTTCTTT.

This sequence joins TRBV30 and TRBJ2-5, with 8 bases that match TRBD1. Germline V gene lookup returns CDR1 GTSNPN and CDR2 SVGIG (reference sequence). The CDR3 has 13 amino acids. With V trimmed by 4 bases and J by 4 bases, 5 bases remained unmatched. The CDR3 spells CAWTRTGPETQYF. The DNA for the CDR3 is TGTGCCTGGACCCGGACAGGGCCAGAGACCCAGTACTTC.

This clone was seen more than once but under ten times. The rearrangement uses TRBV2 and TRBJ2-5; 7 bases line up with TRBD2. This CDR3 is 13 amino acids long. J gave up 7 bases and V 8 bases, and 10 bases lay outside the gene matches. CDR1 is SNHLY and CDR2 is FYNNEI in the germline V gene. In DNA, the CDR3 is TGTGCCAGCCGCCTAGCGGACCTTGGGACCCAGTACTTC. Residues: CASRLADLGTQYF.

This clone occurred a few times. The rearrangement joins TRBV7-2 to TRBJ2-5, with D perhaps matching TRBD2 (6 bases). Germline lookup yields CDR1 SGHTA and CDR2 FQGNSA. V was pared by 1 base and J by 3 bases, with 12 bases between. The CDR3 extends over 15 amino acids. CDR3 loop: CASSLGVSGKETQYF. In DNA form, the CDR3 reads TGTGCCAGCAGCTTAGGGGTTAGCGGTAAAGAGACCCAGTACTTC. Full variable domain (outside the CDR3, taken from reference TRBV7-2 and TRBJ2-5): GAGVSQSPSNKVTEKGKDVELRCDPISGHTALYWYRQSLGQGLEFLIYFQGNSAPDKSGLPSDRFSAERTGGSVSTLTIQRTQQEDSAVYLCASSLGVSGKETQYFGPGTRLLVL.

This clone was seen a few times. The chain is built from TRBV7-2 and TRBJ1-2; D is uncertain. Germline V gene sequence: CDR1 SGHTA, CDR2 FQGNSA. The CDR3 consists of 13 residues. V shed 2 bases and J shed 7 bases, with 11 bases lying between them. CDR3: CASSLMAEGGYTF. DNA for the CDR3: TGTGCCAGCAGCTTAATGGCAGAAGGTGGCTACACCTTC. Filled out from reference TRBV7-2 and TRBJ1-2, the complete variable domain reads GAGVSQSPSNKVTEKGKDVELRCDPISGHTALYWYRQSLGQGLEFLIYFQGNSAPDKSGLPSDRFSAERTGGSVSTLTIQRTQQEDSAVYLCASSLMAEGGYTFGSGTRLTVV.

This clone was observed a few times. CDR3 amino acids: CASSLGLAGGPRYIQYF. The DNA for the CDR3 is TGCGCCAGCAGCTTGGGACTAGCGGGAGGGCCTAGGTACATTCAGTACTTC. V gene TRBV5-1 combines with J gene TRBJ2-4; 14 nucleotides align to TRBD2. This CDR3 is built from 17 residues. J gave up 8 bases and V 0 bases, and 7 bases lay outside the gene matches. Looked up from germline, CDR1 is SGHRS and CDR2 is YFSETQ. Complete variable domain (other parts from reference TRBV5-1 and TRBJ2-4): KAGVTQTPRYLIKTRGQQVTLSCSPISGHRSVSWYQQTPGQGLQFLFEYFSETQRNKGNFPGRFSGRQFSNSRSEMNVSTLELGDSALYLCASSLGLAGGPRYIQYFGAGTRLSVL.

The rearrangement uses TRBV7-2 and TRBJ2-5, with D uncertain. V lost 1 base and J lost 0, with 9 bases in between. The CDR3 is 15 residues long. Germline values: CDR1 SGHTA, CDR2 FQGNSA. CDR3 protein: CASSLGAANQETQYF. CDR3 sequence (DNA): TGTGCCAGCAGCTTAGGGGCGGCAAACCAAGAGACCCAGTACTTC. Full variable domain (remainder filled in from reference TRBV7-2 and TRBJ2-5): GAGVSQSPSNKVTEKGKDVELRCDPISGHTALYWYRQSLGQGLEFLIYFQGNSAPDKSGLPSDRFSAERTGGSVSTLTIQRTQQEDSAVYLCASSLGAANQETQYFGPGTRLLVL.

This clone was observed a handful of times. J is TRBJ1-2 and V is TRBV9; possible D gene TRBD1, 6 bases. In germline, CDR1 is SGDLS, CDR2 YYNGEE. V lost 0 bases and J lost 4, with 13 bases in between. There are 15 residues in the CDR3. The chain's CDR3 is CASSVESGGSYGYTF. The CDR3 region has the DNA TGTGCCAGCAGCGTAGAATCGGGGGGCAGCTATGGCTACACCTTC.

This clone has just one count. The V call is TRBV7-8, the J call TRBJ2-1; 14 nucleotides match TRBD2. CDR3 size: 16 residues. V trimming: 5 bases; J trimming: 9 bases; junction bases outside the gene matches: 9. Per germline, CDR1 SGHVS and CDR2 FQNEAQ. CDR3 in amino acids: CASSRLAGGNNGEQFF. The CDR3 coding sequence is TGTGCCAGCAGCCGACTAGCGGGGGGGAACAATGGTGAGCAGTTCTTC.

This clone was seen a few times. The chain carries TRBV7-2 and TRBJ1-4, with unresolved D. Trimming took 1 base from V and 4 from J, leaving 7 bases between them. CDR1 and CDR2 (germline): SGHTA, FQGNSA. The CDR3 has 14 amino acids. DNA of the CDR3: TGTGCCAGCAGCTTAGACGTCAGTAATGAAAAACTGTTTTTT. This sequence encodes CASSLDVSNEKLFF.

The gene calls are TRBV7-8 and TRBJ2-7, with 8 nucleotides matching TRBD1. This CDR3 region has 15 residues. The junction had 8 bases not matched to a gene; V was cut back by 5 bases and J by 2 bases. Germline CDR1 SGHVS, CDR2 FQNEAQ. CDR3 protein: CASSLDRGFAYEQYF. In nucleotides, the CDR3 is TGTGCCAGCAGCCTCGACAGGGGATTCGCCTACGAGCAGTACTTC.

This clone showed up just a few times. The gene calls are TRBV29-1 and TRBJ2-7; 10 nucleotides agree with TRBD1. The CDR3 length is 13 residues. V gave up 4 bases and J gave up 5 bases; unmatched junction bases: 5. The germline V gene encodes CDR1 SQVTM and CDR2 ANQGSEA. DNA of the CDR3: TGCAGCGTTGGGGCCGGGACAGGGGACGAGCAGTACTTC. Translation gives CSVGAGTGDEQYF.